This entry lists 25 T cell receptor beta chains sequenced from one sample in a study of early T cells in non-severe SARS-CoV-2 infection. TCRdb called the 5' RACE reads again in MiXCR, with one record for every CDR3 protein. This table has about 35,000 distinct CDR3 sequences, around 4.3% appearing once. Sample: whole blood. These receptors were taken from an adult who was a healthcare worker with PCR-confirmed SARS-CoV-2 infection or an uninfected control (not recorded which).

This clonotype was observed many times. V is TRBV20-1 and J is TRBJ2-3; 8 bases line up with TRBD2. The CDR3 has 15 residues. CDR1 and CDR2 from the germline V gene are DFQATT and SNEGSKA (reference sequence). The V gene end was trimmed by 3 bases and the J gene end by 4 bases; junction bases not matched to a gene: 9. The CDR3 coding sequence is TGCAGTGCTAGGGCCGGGACTAGTGGTGCAGATACGCAGTATTTT. Translated, it gives CSARAGTSGADTQYF.

In this sample, this clonotype turned up many times. The V call is TRBV2, the J call TRBJ2-7, with D perhaps TRBD1 (6 bases). The CDR3 covers 12 residues. Germline V gives CDR1 SNHLY, CDR2 FYNNEI. Deletions cut 6 bases from V and 6 bases from J, with 12 bases between. CDR3 sequence (DNA): TGTGCCAGCAGGGACAGTAGGAGCGAGCAGTACTTC. It is translated as CASRDSRSEQYF.

This clonotype has a count of ten or more. One end of the junction fails to match germline, which may point to a read error. This rearrangement joins TRBV5-1 to TRBJ2-1; a weak D match, TRBD2 (6 bases). Germline lookup yields CDR1 SGHRS and CDR2 YFSETQ. The CDR3 contains 13 residues. In nucleotides, the CDR3 is TGCGCCAGCAGCCCGGGGGTCGATACCCATCCGGCCTTC. Protein sequence: CASSPGVDTHPAF.

The J gene is TRBJ2-1, the V gene TRBV10-2, with 7 bases aligning to TRBD2. V was pared by 6 bases and J by 5 bases, with 7 bases of the junction left unmatched. Germline CDR1 is WSHSY and CDR2 is SAAADI. This CDR3 has 14 amino acids. The CDR3 DNA reads TGCGCCAGCAGGACTAGCTCGGTCAACAATGAGCAGTTCTTC. The encoded protein is CASRTSSVNNEQFF.

The rearrangement uses TRBV5-1 and TRBJ1-1, with D hard to call. Trimming cost V 0 bases and J 4 bases, with 13 bases left between them. The CDR3 is made up of 15 amino acids. From germline, CDR1 is SGHRS and CDR2 YFSETQ. The CDR3 protein is CASSLETGKGTEAFF. The CDR3 DNA reads as TGCGCCAGCAGCTTGGAGACCGGGAAGGGCACTGAAGCTTTCTTT.

This clonotype was detected ten times or more. This chain connects TRBV7-2 to TRBJ1-2, with a weak D call TRBD1 (5 bases). The ends were cut back, 2 bases at V and 6 bases at J, with 13 bases in the middle. This CDR3 comprises 14 residues. Germline CDR1 reads SGHTA; CDR2 reads FQGNSA. The CDR3 spells CASSLIYQGDGYTF. In DNA form, the CDR3 reads TGTGCCAGCAGCTTAATCTACCAGGGCGATGGCTACACCTTC.

This clonotype has ten or more counts. The rearrangement uses TRBV9 and TRBJ2-7; D unresolved. CDR3 length equals 14 residues. Germline loops: CDR1 SGDLS, CDR2 YYNGEE. V lost 4 bases and J lost 3, with 14 bases in between. CDR3 DNA sequence: TGTGCCAGCAGCCCTGACTCCAACGGCTACGAGCAGTACTTC. Amino acid sequence: CASSPDSNGYEQYF.

In this sample, this clonotype turned up many times. The chain has TRBV7-3 and TRBJ2-3, with 7 bases that match TRBD2. CDR3 length equals 18 residues. In germline, CDR1 is SGHTA, CDR2 FQGTGA. Trimming at V came to 2 bases and at J to 3 bases, leaving 14 bases not matched to a gene. As DNA, the CDR3 is TGTGCCAGCAGCTTACACTTCGAGAGCGGGGCTCGGACAGATACGCAGTATTTT. It yields the protein CASSLHFESGARTDTQYF. The full variable domain, with the rest looked up from reference TRBV7-3 and TRBJ2-3, is GAGVSQTPSNKVTEKGKYVELRCDPISGHTALYWYRQSLGQGPEFLIYFQGTGAADDSGLPNDRFFAVRPEGSVSTLKIQRTERGDSAVYLCASSLHFESGARTDTQYFGPGTRLTVL.

At least ten counts were recorded for this clonotype. DNA for the CDR3: TGTGCCAGCAGCTCCAGGGGATCAGGAAACACCATATATTTT. Its protein is CASSSRGSGNTIYF. V gene TRBV7-8 combines with J gene TRBJ1-3, with a weak D call TRBD1 (6 bases). The CDR3 totals 14 residues. V was clipped by 4 bases and J by 4 bases, with 11 bases between them. Germline CDR1 is SGHVS and CDR2 is FQNEAQ. Supplemented by reference TRBV7-8 and TRBJ1-3, the full variable domain reads GAGVSQSPRYKVAKRGQDVALRCDPISGHVSLFWYQQALGQGPEFLTYFQNEAQLDKSGLPSDRFFAERPEGSVSTLKIQRTQQEDSAVYLCASSSRGSGNTIYFGEGSWLTVV.

This clonotype was observed many times. The rearrangement joins TRBV20-1 to TRBJ2-2; 8 nucleotides agree with TRBD1. V lost 0 bases, J lost 1 base, and 1 base stayed unmatched. CDR1 and CDR2 from the germline V gene are DFQATT and SNEGSKA (reference sequence). This CDR3 spans 15 amino acids. The CDR3 DNA is TGCAGTGCTAGAGAGGGGACAGGGAACACCGGGGAGCTGTTTTTT. This sequence encodes CSAREGTGNTGELFF.

In its sample, this clonotype was seen a few times. The J gene is TRBJ1-4, the V gene TRBV4-1; D unresolved. In germline, CDR1 is MGHRA, CDR2 YSYEKL. Trimming pared 3 bases from V and 5 bases from J, leaving 16 bases between. The CDR3 contains 16 residues. The CDR3 DNA follows: TGCGCCAGCAGCCATGTGTTTGCGACGGAAAATGAAAAACTGTTTTTT. As protein: CASSHVFATENEKLFF.

The table lists this clonotype with many counts. The CDR3 DNA is TGTGCCAGCCGACAGGGTGTTGGCACTGAAGCTTTCTTT. Its protein product is CASRQGVGTEAFF. The chain carries TRBV6-5 and TRBJ1-1; the match to TRBD1 covers 7 bases. This CDR3 has 13 amino acids. CDR1 is MNHEY, CDR2 SVGAGI, per germline. Losses at the gene ends were 8 bases for V and 4 bases for J; bases not matched to a gene: 7.

This clonotype was recorded at least ten times. The J gene is TRBJ2-3, the V gene TRBV7-8; a weak D match, TRBD1 (8 bases). Germline lookup yields CDR1 SGHVS and CDR2 FQNEAQ. The V and J ends lost 5 bases and 1 base respectively, with 19 bases between them. The CDR3 covers 17 residues. CDR3 bases: TGTGCCAGCAGCAAGCTTGACAGGGGAGGGGGCACAGATACGCAGTATTTT. Translated: CASSKLDRGGGTDTQYF.

Many counts were recorded for this clonotype. This chain uses TRBV29-1 with TRBJ2-5, with 9 positions matching TRBD2. Germline CDR1 is SQVTM and CDR2 is ANQGSEA. This CDR3 is 14 amino acids long. After removal of 5 bases from V and 5 bases from J, the junction contained 9 bases not matched to a gene. This CDR3 is CSVYYLAGYETQYF. The DNA for the CDR3 is TGCAGCGTTTATTATCTAGCGGGGTATGAGACCCAGTACTTC. Variable domain in full (rest from reference TRBV29-1 and TRBJ2-5): SAVISQKPSRDICQRGTSLTIQCQVDSQVTMMFWYRQQPGQSLTLIATANQGSEATYESGFVIDKFPISRPNLTFSTLTVSNMSPEDSSIYLCSVYYLAGYETQYFGPGTRLLVL.

This clonotype was observed many times. The chain joins TRBV19 to TRBJ2-1; D remains ambiguous. The germline V and J ends were trimmed by 3 bases and 0 bases, with 6 bases remaining between them. CDR3 size: 14 residues. From germline, CDR1 is LNHDA and CDR2 SQIVND (reference sequence). The CDR3 DNA is TGTGCCAGTAGTATCAGTAGCTCCTACAATGAGCAGTTCTTC. This codes for CASSISSSYNEQFF.

At least ten counts were recorded for this clonotype. The gene calls are TRBV5-1 and TRBJ2-3; D gene ambiguous. The CDR3 runs 16 residues. The germline V gene has CDR1 SGHRS and CDR2 YFSETQ. V lost 0 bases and J lost 6, with 17 bases in between. CDR3 amino acids: CASSLALTTPVDTQYF. CDR3 bases: TGCGCCAGCAGCTTGGCCCTGACCACCCCGGTGGATACGCAGTATTTT.

This clonotype was seen a few times. This chain connects TRBV13 to TRBJ2-1; D remains ambiguous. This CDR3 is built from 10 residues. V was trimmed by 3 bases and J by 7 bases, leaving 1 base between them. Germline values: CDR1 PRHDT, CDR2 FYEKMQ (reference sequence). Here the CDR3 DNA reads TGTGCCAGCAGCTTGAATGAGCAGTTCTTC. Its translation: CASSLNEQFF.

This clonotype came up many times. This sequence joins TRBV7-9 and TRBJ1-1; weak D call: TRBD1 (6 bases). V was trimmed by 0 bases and J by 4 bases, leaving 18 bases between them. The CDR3 length is 17 residues. Germline CDR1 and CDR2: SEHNR and FQNEAQ (reference sequence). In DNA, the CDR3 is TGTGCCAGCAGCTTAGCCCGGAGGACAGTCCCCAGCACTGAAGCTTTCTTT. It encodes CASSLARRTVPSTEAFF.

This clonotype was found many times. The gene calls are TRBV7-9 and TRBJ2-6; no clear D. Germline assignment: CDR1 SEHNR and CDR2 FQNEAQ (reference sequence). The CDR3 has 14 residues. The V end lost 4 bases, the J end lost 2 bases, and 6 bases lay between the germline ends. The chain's CDR3 is CASSSQTGANVLTF. CDR3 coding DNA: TGTGCCAGCAGCTCTCAGACTGGGGCCAACGTCCTGACTTTC.

This clonotype was seen many times. This chain's CDR3 is CASSLGVAGDIYNEQFF. CDR3 DNA sequence: TGTGCCAGCAGTTTAGGGGTAGCGGGAGATATTTACAATGAGCAGTTCTTC. V and J are TRBV12-3 or TRBV12-4 and TRBJ2-1, with TRBD2 identical over 9 bases. Trimming removed 1 base from V and 4 bases from J; junction bases left unmatched: 8. The CDR3 totals 17 residues.

This clonotype was seen repeatedly, ten times or more. J is TRBJ1-4 and V is TRBV3-2. TRBV3-2 has pseudogene status. The CDR3 spans 13 residues. In DNA form, the CDR3 reads TGTGCCAGCAGCCAAGAAGTTCCTGAAAAACTGTTTTTT. As protein: CASSQEVPEKLFF.

V and J are TRBV7-9 and TRBJ2-1; D not certain. Deletions cut 4 bases from V and 11 bases from J, with 6 bases between. There are 10 residues in the CDR3. Germline V gives CDR1 SEHNR, CDR2 FQNEAQ (reference sequence). The CDR3 sequence is CASSSLKQFF. CDR3 nucleotides: TGTGCCAGCAGCTCCCTCAAGCAGTTCTTC. The variable domain in full, completed from reference TRBV7-9 and TRBJ2-1, reads DTGVSQNPRHKITKRGQNVTFRCDPISEHNRLYWYRQTLGQGPEFLTYFQNEAQLEKSRLLSDRFSAERPKGSFSTLEIQRTEQGDSAMYLCASSSLKQFFGPGTRLTVL.

In its sample, this clonotype was seen a few times. The V call is TRBV12-3 or TRBV12-4, the J call TRBJ2-2, with TRBD2 matching over 9 bases. The CDR3 totals 15 residues. V was pared by 10 bases and J by 5 bases, with 11 bases of the junction left unmatched. CDR3 region: CATIEIAGVTGELFF. The CDR3, as DNA: TGTGCCACCATCGAAATAGCGGGGGTAACCGGGGAGCTGTTTTTT.

This clonotype showed up just a few times. The chain recombines TRBV6-5 with TRBJ1-6; a weak D match, TRBD1 (6 bases). V shed 9 bases and J shed 9 bases, with 18 bases lying between them. The CDR3 loop spans 14 amino acids. Germline values: CDR1 MNHEY, CDR2 SVGAGI. The CDR3 DNA reads as TGTGCCAGTCATAACAGGGAGCGAACTTCACCCCTCCACTTT. Encoded protein: CASHNRERTSPLHF.

Regarding this clonotype: This clone may be a read error of a much larger clone one base away. The CDR3 nucleotides are TGTGCCACCAGCAACGAAGTAACGAGAGGCTGCACCTTC. It specifies CATSNEVTRGCTF. The rearrangement joins TRBV15 to TRBJ1-2; D not resolved. The CDR3 spans 13 residues. The germline CDR1 and CDR2 sequences are LNHNV and YYDKDF (reference sequence).